These T cell receptor beta chains were read from a single sample in a study of blood T cell repertoires in COVID-19. The protocol was immunoSEQ multiplex PCR, while the TCRdb copy is restricted to in-frame clones and leaves out a portion. Of over 150,000 clones in the sample, roughly 90% were seen once. Material: peripheral blood. These receptor sequences come from a woman aged 60 to 75 who had recovered from COVID-19. Each CDR3 is given with its conserved first and last residue. Fields, in order: V gene, J gene, D gene, clone size, CDR3 DNA, CDR3 protein. The D gene is left open where the match is weak. Part of the rows lack a size; the others show once, few, many or a class for expanded clones.

V gene: TRBV27
J gene: TRBJ2-4
D gene: TRBD1
clone size: NA
CDR3 DNA: TGTGCCAGCAGTTTATACCCGGGACAGGTTCAAAACATTCAGTACTTC
CDR3 protein: CASSLYPGQVQNIQYF

V gene: TRBV11-2
J gene: TRBJ2-3
D gene: NA
clone size: NA
CDR3 DNA: TGTGCCAGCATGGCACAGATCACAGATACGCAGTATTTT
CDR3 protein: CASMAQITDTQYF

V gene: TRBV7-2
J gene: TRBJ1-1
D gene: NA
clone size: NA
CDR3 DNA: TGTGCCAGCAGCCCCAGCGTGGCGCGCGGTGACACTGAAGCTTTCTTT
CDR3 protein: CASSPSVARGDTEAFF

V gene: TRBV6-5
J gene: TRBJ2-7
D gene: NA
clone size: NA
CDR3 DNA: TGTGCCAGCAGGAGGGGGGGAAACCTTAACTACGAGCAGTACTTC
CDR3 protein: CASRRGGNLNYEQYF

V gene: TRBV25-1
J gene: TRBJ1-4
D gene: TRBD1
clone size: NA
CDR3 DNA: TGTGCCAGCAGTGAATCCTTTAGGGGGCGGGGTGAAAAACTGTTTTTT
CDR3 protein: CASSESFRGRGEKLFF

V gene: TRBV3-1/TRBV3-2
J gene: TRBJ2-7
D gene: TRBD1
clone size: NA
CDR3 DNA: TGTGCCAGCAGCCAACGGGTAGAGGCTCAGGGGGCGGCCGAGCAGTACTTC
CDR3 protein: CASSQRVEAQGAAEQYF

V gene: TRBV5-1
J gene: TRBJ1-1
D gene: TRBD1
clone size: NA
CDR3 DNA: TGCGCCAGCAGCTTCACAGGGGGGAGGACTGAAGCTTTCTTT
CDR3 protein: CASSFTGGRTEAFF

V gene: TRBV18
J gene: TRBJ2-3
D gene: NA
clone size: NA
CDR3 DNA: TGTGCCAGCTCACCACTTCCTGGGGCGGTGACAACAGATACGCAGTATTTT
CDR3 protein: CASSPLPGAVTTDTQYF

V gene: TRBV7-9
J gene: TRBJ1-1
D gene: TRBD1
clone size: NA
CDR3 DNA: TGTGCCAGCTCGAGGGACAGGGGGGGTACTGAAGCTTTCTTT
CDR3 protein: CASSRDRGGTEAFF

V gene: TRBV4-1
J gene: TRBJ2-2
D gene: TRBD1
clone size: NA
CDR3 DNA: TGCGCCAGCAGCCTTGACAGGGGGAACACCGGGGAGCTGTTTTTT
CDR3 protein: CASSLDRGNTGELFF

V gene: TRBV6-5
J gene: TRBJ1-2
D gene: TRBD1
clone size: NA
CDR3 DNA: TGTGCCAGCAGTCCCCCGGGACAGGGGTTTGGTGGCTACACCTTC
CDR3 protein: CASSPPGQGFGGYTF

V gene: TRBV27
J gene: TRBJ2-3
D gene: TRBD1
clone size: NA
CDR3 DNA: TGTGCCAGCAGTTCCCCAAGTTTCAGACAGGGAAGCACAGATACGCAGTATTTT
CDR3 protein: CASSSPSFRQGSTDTQYF

V gene: TRBV5-4
J gene: TRBJ1-5
D gene: TRBD1
clone size: once
CDR3 DNA: TGTGCCAGCAGCCCGGGACAGGGTTGGAATCAGCCCCAGCATTTT
CDR3 protein: CASSPGQGWNQPQHF

V gene: TRBV2
J gene: TRBJ1-1
D gene: TRBD1
clone size: NA
CDR3 DNA: TGTGCCAGCAGTGAAGCAGACAGGGGCACTGAAGCTTTCTTT
CDR3 protein: CASSEADRGTEAFF

V gene: TRBV30
J gene: TRBJ2-3
D gene: TRBD2
clone size: NA
CDR3 DNA: TGTGCCTGGAGTTCCGGGACTAGCGGGGGCACAGATACGCAGTATTTT
CDR3 protein: CAWSSGTSGGTDTQYF

V gene: TRBV7-9
J gene: TRBJ1-4
D gene: NA
clone size: NA
CDR3 DNA: TGTGCCAGCACCCTTTCGGACAGTAATGAAAAACTGTTTTTT
CDR3 protein: CASTLSDSNEKLFF

V gene: TRBV5-6
J gene: TRBJ1-2
D gene: TRBD1
clone size: NA
CDR3 DNA: TGTGCCAGCACCGGGACAGGGGCTAACTATGGCTACACCTTC
CDR3 protein: CASTGTGANYGYTF

V gene: TRBV13
J gene: TRBJ1-1
D gene: NA
clone size: NA
CDR3 DNA: TGTGCCAGCAGCCGCTCAGTTCTAAGAGGCACTGAAGCTTTCTTT
CDR3 protein: CASSRSVLRGTEAFF